One and the same sample provided the 8 T cell receptor beta chains below, sequenced in a study of PD-1 blockade in mismatch repair-deficient tumors. TCRdb's table, derived via immunoSEQ multiplex PCR, lists solely in-frame clones and lacks some. The repertoire consists of around 52,000 clones, with over 75% occurring once and the leading ten covering more than 8%. The specimen was peripheral blood, collected around 19 weeks after starting pembrolizumab. These TCRs come from an adult with mismatch repair-deficient cancer.

V usage is TRBV7-8 and J usage is TRBJ1-1; 7 nucleotides agree with TRBD1. Trimming at V came to 1 base and at J to 5 bases, leaving 10 bases not matched to a gene. The V gene's germline CDR1 is SGHVS and CDR2 FQNEAQ. CDR3 size: 16 residues. CDR3 protein: CASSLDRRGRETEAFF. The CDR3 nucleotides are TGTGCCAGCAGCTTAGACAGGAGGGGGCGGGAGACTGAAGCTTTCTTT.

The V gene is TRBV7-2, the J gene TRBJ2-3; D not certain. The V gene's germline CDR1 is SGHTA and CDR2 FQGNSA. CDR3 length equals 15 residues. Trimming left V 5 bases short and J 3 bases short, with 15 bases between. Here the CDR3 reads CASSQELLETDTQYF. As DNA, the CDR3 is TGTGCCAGCAGCCAAGAGCTCCTAGAAACAGATACGCAGTATTTT.

The chain recombines TRBV30 with TRBJ2-7, with D perhaps TRBD1 or TRBD2 (5 bases each). V shed 3 bases and J shed 1 base, with 10 bases lying between them. The CDR3 is 13 residues long. The V gene's germline CDR1 is GTSNPN and CDR2 SVGIG (reference sequence). The chain's CDR3 is CAWSPGASYEQYF. CDR3 DNA: TGTGCCTGGAGCCCCGGGGCTTCCTACGAGCAGTACTTC.

The V call is TRBV18, the J call TRBJ1-1; D might be TRBD1 (5 bases). The CDR3 totals 15 residues. V lost 3 bases, J lost 4 bases, and 15 bases lay in between. In germline, CDR1 is KGHSH, CDR2 LQKENI. In DNA form, the CDR3 reads TGTGCCAGCTCACCTGGAAGGGGTCCCAGCACTGAAGCTTTCTTT. Protein sequence: CASSPGRGPSTEAFF.

The chain recombines TRBV5-4 with TRBJ2-7, with D unresolved. Germline V gene data show CDR1 as SGHNT and CDR2 as YYREEE (reference sequence). V gave up 0 bases and J gave up 3 bases, with 4 bases separating them. The CDR3 is 12 residues long. The CDR3 region is CASSLGHYEQYF. Here the CDR3 DNA reads TGTGCCAGCAGCTTGGGGCACTACGAGCAGTACTTC.

The chain combines TRBV9 with TRBJ2-1, with TRBD2 matching over 9 bases. The V segment lost 0 bases and the J segment 7 bases; nucleotides outside the gene matches: 11. Germline CDR1 and CDR2: SGDLS and YYNGEE. This CDR3 has 17 amino acids. CDR3 amino acids: CASSVGSGGRGGNEQFF. The DNA for the CDR3 is TGTGCCAGCAGCGTAGGGAGCGGGGGGCGGGGAGGGAATGAGCAGTTCTTC.

The chain joins TRBV28 to TRBJ1-2; D call uncertain. The CDR3 is 13 residues long. Germline V lookup: CDR1 MDHEN, CDR2 SYDVKM. Trimming took 1 base from V and 8 from J, leaving 11 bases between them. In DNA, the CDR3 is TGTGCCAGCAGTTTATTGACGGCGCGGGGCTACACCTTC. Amino acid sequence: CASSLLTARGYTF.

The table lists this clone with a few counts. The chain links TRBV5-4 to TRBJ1-4; no reliable D call. Germline lookup yields CDR1 SGHNT and CDR2 YYREEE (reference sequence). This CDR3 is built from 14 residues. Trimming cost V 3 bases and J 6 bases, with 12 bases left between them. CDR3 residues: CASSSKGGDEKLFF. DNA of the CDR3: TGTGCCAGCAGCTCAAAGGGTGGGGATGAAAAACTGTTTTTT.